This TCR beta chain originates from a study of blood T cells in healthy people across ages. Whole-study results and caveats: Strong correlation was found linking TCR beta diversity to naive T cell percentage.

Total RNA, at least 5.5 micrograms per sample, came from PBMCs. The authors ran a second PCR of roughly 6 to 11 cycles using a sample-barcoded 5' primer and a J-beta primer mix. Each cDNA molecule carried a tag from a template-switch adaptor that contained 12 random nucleotides. Per-sample output comprised a minimum of 3 million paired-end reads containing CDR3. MiXCR, applied by TCRdb to the 5' RACE reads, yields one record per CDR3 protein. Of roughly 1.6 million distinct CDR3 sequences in the sample, about 32% were seen once. Regarding this clonotype: Antigen unknown. One end of the junction varies from germline; a read error may be responsible.

This CDR3 is built from 14 residues. Germline loops: CDR1 WNHNN, CDR2 SYGVQD (reference sequence). The source material was blood. This sequence joins TRBV10-1 and TRBJ2-5; maybe TRBD2 (6 bases). This receptor was taken from a woman aged 25 to 39 in good health. The DNA for the CDR3 is TGCGCCAGCAGTGATCGGGGAGGTGGGGAGACCCAGCACTTC. Its translation: CASSDRGGGETQHF.